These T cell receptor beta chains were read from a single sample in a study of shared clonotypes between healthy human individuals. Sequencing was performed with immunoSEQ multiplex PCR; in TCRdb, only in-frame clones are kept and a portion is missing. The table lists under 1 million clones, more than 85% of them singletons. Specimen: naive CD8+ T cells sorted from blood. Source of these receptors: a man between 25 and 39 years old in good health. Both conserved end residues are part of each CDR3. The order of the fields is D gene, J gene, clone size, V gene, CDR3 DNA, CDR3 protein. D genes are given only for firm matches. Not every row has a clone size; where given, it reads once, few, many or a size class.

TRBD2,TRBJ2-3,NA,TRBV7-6,TGTGCCAGCAGCCCGTTAGCGGGAGGGGAAGATACGCAGTATTTT,CASSPLAGGEDTQYF
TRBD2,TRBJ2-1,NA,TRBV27,TGTGCCAGCAGTTCACCCGCTAGCGGGAGTTCCTACAATGAGCAGTTCTTC,CASSSPASGSSYNEQFF
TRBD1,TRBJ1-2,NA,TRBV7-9,TGTGCCGTGCCCCCAGGAGACAGGGGGACCTATGGCTACACCTTC,CAVPPGDRGTYGYTF
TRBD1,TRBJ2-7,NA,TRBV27,TGTGCCAGCATGGGACAGGGGCACTACGAGCAGTACTTC,CASMGQGHYEQYF
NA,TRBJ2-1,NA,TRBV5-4,TGTGCCAGCACTAGCGAGTACAATGAGCAGTTCTTC,CASTSEYNEQFF
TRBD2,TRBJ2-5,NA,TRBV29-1,TGCAGCGTTGAGTACCCCGGGACTAGCGTGGAGACCCAGTACTTC,CSVEYPGTSVETQYF
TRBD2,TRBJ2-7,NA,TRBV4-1,TGCGCCAGCAGCCAAGGCCGGGGGGACTACGAGCAGTACTTC,CASSQGRGDYEQYF
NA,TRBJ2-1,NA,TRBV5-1,TGCGCCAGCAGCTTTAAGATATTAGACGACAATGAGCAGTTCTTC,CASSFKILDDNEQFF
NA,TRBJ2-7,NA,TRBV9,TGTGCCAGCAGCTACGGCGCGGCAGGAAGCGAGCAGTACTTC,CASSYGAAGSEQYF
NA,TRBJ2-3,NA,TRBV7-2,TGTGCCAGCAGCTTAAGGTGGCGAACAGATACGCAGTATTTT,CASSLRWRTDTQYF
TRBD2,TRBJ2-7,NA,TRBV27,TGTGCCAGCAGCCCTCTCGCCCCGGCGGGGGCGTTGGGTACTAGCGGGACTAGCTACGAGCAGTACTTC,CASSPLAPAGALGTSGTSYEQYF
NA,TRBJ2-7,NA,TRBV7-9,TGTGCCAGCAGCTTAATTGCCGGGGGCATTCTCTACGAGCAGTACTTC,CASSLIAGGILYEQYF
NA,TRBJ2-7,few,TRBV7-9,TGTGCCAGCAGCTTGACGAGCTCCTACGAGCAGTACTTC,CASSLTSSYEQYF
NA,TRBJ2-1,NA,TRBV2,TGTGCCAGCAGTGTAGGCGGTGGTTACAATGAGCAGTTCTTC,CASSVGGGYNEQFF
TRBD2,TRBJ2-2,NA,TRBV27,TGTGCCAGCAGTTTCGGGAGGGGCCGGGAGCTGTTTTTT,CASSFGRGRELFF
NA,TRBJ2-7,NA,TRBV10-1,TGCGCCAGCAGTGAGCCGACAAACTACGAGCAGTACTTC,CASSEPTNYEQYF
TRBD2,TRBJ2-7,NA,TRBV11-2,TGTGCCAGCAGCTCCTCCGGCGGGAGGTCCTACGAGCAGTACTTC,CASSSSGGRSYEQYF
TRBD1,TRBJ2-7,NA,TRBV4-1,TGCGCCAGCAGCCAAGAGGACAGGACCTACGAGCAGTACTTC,CASSQEDRTYEQYF
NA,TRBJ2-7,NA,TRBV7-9,TGTGCCAGCAGCCCAAGCGTAGCGGAACCCTACTACGAGCAGTACTTC,CASSPSVAEPYYEQYF
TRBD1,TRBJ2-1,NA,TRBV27,TGTGCCAGCAGCCCCCGAACCGGACAGGGACAGTTCTTC,CASSPRTGQGQFF
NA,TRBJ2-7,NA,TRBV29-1,TGCAGCGTTGAAGATCACGGCAGAAACTACGAGCAGTACTTC,CSVEDHGRNYEQYF
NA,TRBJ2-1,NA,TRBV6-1,TGTGCCAGCAAATTTAATGAGCAGTTCTTC,CASKFNEQFF
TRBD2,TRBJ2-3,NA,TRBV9,TGTGCCAGCAGCGATGGACTAGGCCCAGATACGCAGTATTTT,CASSDGLGPDTQYF
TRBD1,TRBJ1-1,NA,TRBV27,TGTGCCAGCAAAGACAGGGTGCGAACTGAAGCTTTCTTT,CASKDRVRTEAFF
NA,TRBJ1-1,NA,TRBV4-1,TGCGCCAGCAGCCCACAGACAGGCAGGGGAGACACTGAAGCTTTCTTT,CASSPQTGRGDTEAFF
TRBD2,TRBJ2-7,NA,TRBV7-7,TGTGCTAGCAGCGCTACGACTAGCGGGAGCTACGAGCAGTACTTC,CASSATTSGSYEQYF
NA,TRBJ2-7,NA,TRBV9,TGTGCCAGCAGCGTAGGTTGGAATCCGGACGAGCAGTACTTC,CASSVGWNPDEQYF
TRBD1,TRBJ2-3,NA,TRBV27,TGTGCCACCCTCTCGGGGACAGGGGGTTTAGATACGCAGTATTTT,CATLSGTGGLDTQYF
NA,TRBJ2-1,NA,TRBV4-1,TGCGCCAGCAGCCCGGGATTCCAACCTCACGATGAGCAGTTCTTC,CASSPGFQPHDEQFF
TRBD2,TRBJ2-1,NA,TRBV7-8,TGTGCCAGCAGCCCACACGTAGCGGGAGGATCCTACAATGAGCAGTTCTTC,CASSPHVAGGSYNEQFF
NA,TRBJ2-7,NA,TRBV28,TGTGCCAGCAGTCCGTTAGCGGTGGGAAAGTACGAGCAGTACTTC,CASSPLAVGKYEQYF
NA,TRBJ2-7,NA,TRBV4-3,TGCGCCAGCAGCCAAGAGACTGCGACCCAGATTAGCTACGAGCAGTACTTC,CASSQETATQISYEQYF
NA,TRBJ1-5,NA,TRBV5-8,TGTGCCAGCAGCTTGTCAGCCCGGGAACGGAGCAATCAGCCCCAGCATTTT,CASSLSARERSNQPQHF
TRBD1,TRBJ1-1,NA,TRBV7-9,TGTGCCAGCAGGCCGGACAGGGGACGAACTGAAGCTTTCTTT,CASRPDRGRTEAFF
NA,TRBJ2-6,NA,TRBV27,TGTGCCAGTAGCCGGACAATCGGGGCCAACGTCCTGACTTTC,CASSRTIGANVLTF
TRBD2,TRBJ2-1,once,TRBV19,TGTGCCAGTAGTGGAGCTAGCGGGAGTTTCGAGCAGTTCTTC,CASSGASGSFEQFF
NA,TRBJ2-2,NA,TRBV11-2,TGTGCCAGCAGCTACGGAGGGGGTGCCGGGGAGCTGTTTTTT,CASSYGGGAGELFF
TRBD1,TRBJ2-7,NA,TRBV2,TGTGCCCAGCACGGGACAGGGGGCTCCTACGAGCAGTACTTC,CAQHGTGGSYEQYF
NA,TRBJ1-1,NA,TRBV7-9,TGTGCCAGCAGCCAAGACGAAGCTTTCTTT,CASSQDEAFF
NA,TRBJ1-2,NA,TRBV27,TGTGCCAGCGGAGGCAGGGACCTAAATGGCTACACCTTC,CASGGRDLNGYTF
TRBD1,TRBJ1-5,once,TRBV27,TGTGCCAGCAGTCCCCAACTAGGGGGCGTCGGTCAGCCCCAGCATTTT,CASSPQLGGVGQPQHF
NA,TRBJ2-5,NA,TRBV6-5,TGTGCCAGCCGTGGTTACCAAGAGACCCAATACTTC,CASRGYQETQYF
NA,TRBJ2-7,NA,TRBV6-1,TGTGCCAGCCTGGAGGGTAGGTACGAGCAGTACTTC,CASLEGRYEQYF
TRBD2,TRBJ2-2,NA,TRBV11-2,TGTGCCAGCAGCTTTGTAGCGGGATGGGACACCGGGGAGCTGTTTTTT,CASSFVAGWDTGELFF
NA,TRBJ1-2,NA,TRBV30,TGTGCCTGGAGTGACAGTGGCTACACCTTC,CAWSDSGYTF
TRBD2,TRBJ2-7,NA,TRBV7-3,TGTGCCAGCAGCTTATCTGGCGGGAGCCTTTACGAGCAGTACTTC,CASSLSGGSLYEQYF
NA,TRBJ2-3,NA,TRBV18,TGTGCCAGCCCACGGGGAGATACGCAGTATTTT,CASPRGDTQYF
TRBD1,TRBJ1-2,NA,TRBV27,TGTGCCAGCAGTCCACCACAGGGGGCCCTCTATGGCTACACCTTC,CASSPPQGALYGYTF
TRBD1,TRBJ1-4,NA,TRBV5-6,TGTGCCAGCAGCTTTGGGGGACAGGCTAATGAAAAACTGTTTTTT,CASSFGGQANEKLFF
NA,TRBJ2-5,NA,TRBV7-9,TGTGCCAGCCCCCCTGGGGAGACCCAGTACTTC,CASPPGETQYF
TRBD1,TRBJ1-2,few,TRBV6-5,TGTGCCAGCAGTTACGGGACAGGGTTTGGCTACACCTTC,CASSYGTGFGYTF
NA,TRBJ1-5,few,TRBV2,TGTGCCAGCGGGGGTTATAGCAATCAGCCCCAGCATTTT,CASGGYSNQPQHF
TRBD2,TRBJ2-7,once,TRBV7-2,TGTGCCAGCAGCTCACTAGCGGGGAGCTTCCACGAGCAGTACTTC,CASSSLAGSFHEQYF
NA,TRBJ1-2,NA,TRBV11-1,TGTGCCAGCAGCTTAGGTCCGCCGGGTGGCTACACCTTC,CASSLGPPGGYTF
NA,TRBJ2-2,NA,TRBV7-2,TGTGCCAGCAGCTTAGTCTGGACGTACACCGGGGAGCTGTTTTTT,CASSLVWTYTGELFF
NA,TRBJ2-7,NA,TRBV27,TGTGCCAGCAGTTTTTTGGGGGAGTCCTACGAGCAGTACTTC,CASSFLGESYEQYF